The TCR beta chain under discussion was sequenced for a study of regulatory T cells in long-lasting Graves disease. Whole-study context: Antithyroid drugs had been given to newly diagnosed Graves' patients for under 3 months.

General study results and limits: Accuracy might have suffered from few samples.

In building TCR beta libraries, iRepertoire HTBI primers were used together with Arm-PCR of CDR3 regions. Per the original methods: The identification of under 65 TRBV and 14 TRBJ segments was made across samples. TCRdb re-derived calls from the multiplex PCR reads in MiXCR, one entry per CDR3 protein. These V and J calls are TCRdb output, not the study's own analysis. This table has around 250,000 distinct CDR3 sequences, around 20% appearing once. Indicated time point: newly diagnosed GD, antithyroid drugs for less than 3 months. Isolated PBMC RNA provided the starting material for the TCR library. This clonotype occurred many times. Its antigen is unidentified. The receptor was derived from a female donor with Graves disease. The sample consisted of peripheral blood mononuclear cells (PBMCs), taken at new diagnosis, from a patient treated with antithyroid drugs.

The CDR3 reads CASSLAGGGRGTYEQYF. The CDR3 nucleotides are TGTGCCAGCAGCTTAGCAGGAGGGGGGCGTGGTACCTACGAGCAGTACTTC. This sequence joins TRBV7-2 and TRBJ2-7; D may match TRBD1 or TRBD2 (6 bases each). Germline V gene lookup returns CDR1 SGHTA and CDR2 FQGNSA. V dropped 0 bases and J dropped 2 bases, with 17 bases sitting between them. This CDR3 spans 17 amino acids.